A selection of T cell receptor beta chains follows, all from one sample in a study of T cells expressing NK-cell markers. From its re-call of the 5' RACE reads, TCRdb lists each CDR3 protein once, without DNA. The listing records roughly 390,000 distinct CDR3 sequences. The sample was blood T cells: a sorted CD56 or NKG2C T cell subset, CD4+ or CD8+ T cells, or bulk PBMC T cells (not recorded which). These receptors all come from a man between 18 and 69 years old in good health. CDR3s include the opening cysteine and the closing phenylalanine or tryptophan.

TRBJ2-7	TRBV6-7	CASSRDRGQNEQYF
TRBJ1-6	TRBV12-3/TRBV12-4	CASSLLGEGSPLHF
TRBJ2-1	TRBV7-9	CASLHNPYNEQFF
TRBJ2-3	TRBV12-3/TRBV12-4	CASGPNRWGQVTSDTQYF
TRBJ2-7	TRBV20-1	CSASIVSPAGLLYEQYF
TRBJ2-4	TRBV28	CASSLFVPLAKNIQYF
TRBJ2-1	TRBV6-5	CASSYSDGGNEQFF
TRBJ1-4	TRBV28	CASSLGRSFFF
TRBJ2-7	TRBV2	CASSEAEVGKQYF
TRBJ2-4	TRBV18	CASSPVGSKNIQYF
TRBJ2-1	TRBV4-2	CASSQVGSGGSNEQFF
TRBJ2-1	TRBV2	CASSGPLHEQFF
TRBJ1-2	TRBV7-2	CASSPRTGVLGGYTF
TRBJ1-1	TRBV18	CASSRGAPTWGAFF
TRBJ2-1	TRBV15	CATRTGGSDNEQFF
TRBJ2-3	TRBV7-8	CASSLVILQGAADTQYF
TRBJ2-1	TRBV5-1	CASTAGGLFEQFF
TRBJ2-7	TRBV24-1	CATSEGHRTAGVYRGYF
TRBJ1-1	TRBV18	CASSPGGGGNTEAFF
TRBJ2-5	TRBV30	CAWRGGQGQETQYF
TRBJ2-3	TRBV9	CASSPAGRSTDTQYF
TRBJ1-5	TRBV19	CASSPGQPYSNQPQHF